A single sample is the source of the 9 T cell receptor beta chains below, sequenced in a study of T cell changes during pregnancy in multiple sclerosis (dated by TCRdb to about 2019). The library was made by the immunoSEQ multiplex PCR assay. The immuneACCESS repertoire file appears here via TCRdb, limited to in-frame rearrangements. These files lack a portion of the clones; in checked studies, under half of the deficit traces to unresolved V genes, and the cause of the others is not known. Across this sample there are some 53,000 clones, with around 92% seen only once. Of the sample, around 0.25% falls within the top ten clones. Source: CD4+ T cells from peripheral blood mononuclear cells, taken in the third trimester of pregnancy. Receptors originate from a female donor with multiple sclerosis, enrolled in a pregnancy study.

The rearrangement joins TRBV7-3 to TRBJ1-6; D gene ambiguous. Germline V gene data show CDR1 as SGHTA and CDR2 as FQGTGA. V was clipped by 1 base and J by 10 bases, with 8 bases between them. The CDR3 has 13 residues. The CDR3 is CASSLSRVSPLHF. The CDR3 nucleotides are TGTGCCAGCAGCTTAAGCCGGGTGTCACCCCTCCACTTT.

The chain joins TRBV14 to TRBJ2-3, with D possibly TRBD2 on 6 matching bases. Germline V gives CDR1 SGHDN, CDR2 FVKESK. Deletions cut 3 bases from V and 3 bases from J, with 10 bases between. The CDR3 loop spans 14 amino acids. CDR3 sequence reads: CASSQFGLTDTQYF. The CDR3 coding sequence is TGTGCCAGCAGCCAGTTCGGACTAACAGATACGCAGTATTTT.

This chain uses TRBV7-9 with TRBJ2-7; TRBD1 agrees at 7 bases. After removal of 4 bases from V and 1 base from J, the junction contained 4 bases not matched to a gene. Germline CDR1 is SEHNR and CDR2 is FQNEAQ (reference sequence). The CDR3 sequence is 14 residues long. The DNA for the CDR3 is TGTGCCAGCAGCTCGGGACAGCTTTCCTACGAGCAGTACTTC. Translating gives CASSSGQLSYEQYF.

The chain employs TRBV6-6 and TRBJ1-5; 10 bases are shared with TRBD1. V shed 7 bases and J 6 bases; nucleotides not matched to a gene: 6. Per germline, CDR1 MNHNY and CDR2 SVGAGI (reference sequence). The CDR3 sequence is 14 residues long. The CDR3 DNA follows: TGTGCCAGCACTCCGACAGGGGGCCTTCAGCCCCAGCATTTT. Translation: CASTPTGGLQPQHF.

The chain uses TRBV7-2 and TRBJ1-6, with D possibly being TRBD1 (6 bases). V dropped 4 bases and J dropped 9 bases, with 19 bases sitting between them. This CDR3 has 16 amino acids. CDR1 and CDR2 (germline): SGHTA, FQGNSA. CDR3 protein: CASSSGASGRGSPLHF. The CDR3, as DNA: TGTGCCAGCAGCTCAGGGGCCTCCGGAAGGGGTTCACCCCTCCACTTT.

This chain connects TRBV23-1 to TRBJ1-6; 10 positions agree with TRBD1. TRBV23-1 is labeled an ORF, and its function is uncertain. Trimming cost V 2 bases and J 9 bases; bases outside gene matches: 13. The CDR3 totals 18 residues. CDR3 sequence reads: CASSQKTGTGEVGSPLHF. Here the CDR3 DNA reads TGCGCCAGCAGTCAAAAAACCGGGACAGGGGAAGTCGGTTCACCCCTCCACTTT.

The chain uses TRBV6-5 and TRBJ1-6, with 9 bases that match TRBD1. The CDR3 length is 16 residues. V lost 0 bases to trimming and J lost 9 bases; unmatched junction nucleotides: 6. Per the germline V gene, CDR1 is MNHEY and CDR2 is SVGAGI. CDR3 DNA sequence: TGTGCCAGCAGTTACTCTCGGACAGGGGTAGTTTCACCCCTCCACTTT. Its protein product is CASSYSRTGVVSPLHF.

The J gene is TRBJ1-2, the V gene TRBV18, with D possibly TRBD1 on 6 matching bases. Trimming removed 3 bases from V and 6 bases from J, with 20 bases in between. CDR1 is KGHSH, CDR2 LQKENI, per germline. The CDR3 has 16 residues. For the CDR3, the DNA is TGTGCCAGCTCACCCTTCAAACAGGGTCCCCGGGATGGCTACACCTTC. This codes for CASSPFKQGPRDGYTF. Variable domain in full (rest from reference TRBV18 and TRBJ1-2): NAGVMQNPRHLVRRRGQEARLRCSPMKGHSHVYWYRQLPEEGLKFMVYLQKENIIDESGMPKERFSAEFPKEGPSILRIQQVVRGDSAAYFCASSPFKQGPRDGYTFGSGTRLTVV.

The CDR3 DNA is TGTGCCATCAGGGCCGGGACAGGGGGCGGGGGTGATAATTCACCCCTCCACTTT. Translating gives CAIRAGTGGGGDNSPLHF. The chain couples TRBV10-3 to TRBJ1-6, with 12 bases matching TRBD1. The length of the CDR3 is 18 residues. CDR1 is ENHRY, CDR2 SYGVKD, per germline. V gave up 6 bases and J gave up 5 bases; unmatched junction bases: 11.